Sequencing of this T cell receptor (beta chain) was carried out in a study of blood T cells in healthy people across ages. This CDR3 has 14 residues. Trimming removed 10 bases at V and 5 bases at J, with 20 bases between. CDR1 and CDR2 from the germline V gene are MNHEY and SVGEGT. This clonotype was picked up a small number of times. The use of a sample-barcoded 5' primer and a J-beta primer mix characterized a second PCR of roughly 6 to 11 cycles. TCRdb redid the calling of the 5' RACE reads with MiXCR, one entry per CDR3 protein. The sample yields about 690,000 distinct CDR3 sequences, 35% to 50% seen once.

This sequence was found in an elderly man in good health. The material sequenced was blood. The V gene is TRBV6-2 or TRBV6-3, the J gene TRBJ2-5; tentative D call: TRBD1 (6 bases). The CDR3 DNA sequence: TGTGCCACCTCCGTTTTGACAGGACGGGAGACCCAGTACTTC. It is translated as CATSVLTGRETQYF.